This T cell receptor beta chain was captured in a study of human T cells and chemical hapten exposure. TCRdb analysed the RACE reads with MiXCR anew, one entry per CDR3 protein. The sample carries tens of thousands of distinct CDR3 sequences, 7.5% to 9% recorded once. The time point here: pre-sensitization, week 0. Specified treatment: therapeutic diphenylcyclopropenone sensitization with weekly scalp DPC. Whole blood, unfractionated, served as the material for total RNA extraction. This clonotype has ten or more counts. The CDR3 contains 13 residues. V lost 0 bases to trimming and J lost 6 bases, with 9 bases between them. In germline, CDR1 is LGHNA, CDR2 YNFKEQ.

This chain joins TRBV4-2 and TRBJ2-7; tentatively, D is TRBD1 (5 bases). The origin of this receptor is a woman between 50 and 59 years old with alopecia areata. Some clones in this sample may be carry-over from other donors' samples. The sequencing here drew on whole blood, taken in connection with sensitization to the hapten diphenylcyclopropenone (DPC). CDR3 region: CASSQEGAVEQYF. The CDR3 DNA is TGTGCCAGCAGCCAAGAAGGGGCAGTCGAGCAGTACTTC.